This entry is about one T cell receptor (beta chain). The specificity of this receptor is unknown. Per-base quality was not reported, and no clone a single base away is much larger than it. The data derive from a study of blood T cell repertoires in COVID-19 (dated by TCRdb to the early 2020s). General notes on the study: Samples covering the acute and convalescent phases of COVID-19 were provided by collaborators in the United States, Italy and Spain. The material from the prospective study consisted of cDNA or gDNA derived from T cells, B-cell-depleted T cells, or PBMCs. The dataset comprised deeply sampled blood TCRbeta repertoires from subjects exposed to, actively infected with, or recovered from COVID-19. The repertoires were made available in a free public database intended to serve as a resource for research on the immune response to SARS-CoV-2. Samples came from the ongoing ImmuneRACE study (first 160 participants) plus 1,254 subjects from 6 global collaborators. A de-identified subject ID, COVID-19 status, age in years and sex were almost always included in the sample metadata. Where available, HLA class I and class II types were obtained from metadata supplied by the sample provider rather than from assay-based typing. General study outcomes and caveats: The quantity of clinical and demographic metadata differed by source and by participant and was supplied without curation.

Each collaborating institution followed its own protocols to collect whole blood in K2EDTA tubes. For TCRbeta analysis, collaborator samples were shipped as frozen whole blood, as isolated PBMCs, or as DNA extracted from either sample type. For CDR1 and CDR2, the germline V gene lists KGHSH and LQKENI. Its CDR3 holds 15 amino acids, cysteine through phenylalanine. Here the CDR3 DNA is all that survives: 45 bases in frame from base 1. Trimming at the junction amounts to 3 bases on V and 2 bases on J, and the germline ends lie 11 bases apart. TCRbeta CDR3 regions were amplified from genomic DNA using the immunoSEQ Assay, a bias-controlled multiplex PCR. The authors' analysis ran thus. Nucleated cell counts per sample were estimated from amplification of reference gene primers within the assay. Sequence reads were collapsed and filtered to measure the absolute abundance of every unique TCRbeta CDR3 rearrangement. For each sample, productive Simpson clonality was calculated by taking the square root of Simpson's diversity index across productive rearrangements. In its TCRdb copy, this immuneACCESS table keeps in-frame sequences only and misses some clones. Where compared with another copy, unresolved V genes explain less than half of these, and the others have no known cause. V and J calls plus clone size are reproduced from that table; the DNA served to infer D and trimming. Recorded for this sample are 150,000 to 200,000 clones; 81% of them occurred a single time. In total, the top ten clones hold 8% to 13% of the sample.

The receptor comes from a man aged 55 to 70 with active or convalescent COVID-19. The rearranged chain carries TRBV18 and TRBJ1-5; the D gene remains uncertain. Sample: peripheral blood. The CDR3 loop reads CASSPGSAGNQPQHF. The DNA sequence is TGTGCCAGCTCACCGGGGTCAGCGGGCAATCAGCCCCAGCATTTT.